This TCR beta chain was recovered during a study of identical twins. This clonotype was found a few times. Its antigen is not identified. Study-wide points: Insertions were reduced in abundant cord blood beta clonotypes but not in memory repertoires. Out-of-frame beta chain sequences displayed weaker excess sharing between twins.

TCRdb called the 5' RACE reads again in MiXCR, with one record for every CDR3 protein. This sample has 700,000 or so distinct CDR3 sequences; around 8.3% occur once, and the top ten carry roughly 0.9%. Only healthy Caucasians were included as donors. This same sample was also part of a study on yellow fever vaccine responses in identical twins.

Material: PBMCs. The sequence derives from a woman aged 18-29 years in good health.

The CDR3 here is CSADLAGAYEQYF. CDR3 bases: TGCAGTGCGGACTTAGCGGGGGCCTACGAGCAGTACTTC. V usage is TRBV20-1 and J usage is TRBJ2-7; TRBD2 matches 9 bases. With 6 bases clipped from V and 2 bases from J, the junction kept 5 bases outside the gene matches. CDR3 length: 13 residues. Germline loops: CDR1 DFQATT, CDR2 SNEGSKA (reference sequence).